Each of the 25 T cell receptor beta chains below was sequenced from the same sample in a study of response to subunit inactivated influenza vaccine. TCRdb used MiXCR to reprocess the RT-PCR reads, holding one entry per CDR3 protein. The sample yields roughly 790,000 distinct CDR3 sequences, 21% seen once. The sample was PBMCs from blood, taken 5 to 6 days after vaccination. The receptors shown here come from a man aged 45-65 years who received an inactivated influenza vaccine.

This clonotype showed up just a few times. The gene calls are TRBV21-1 and TRBJ1-2; TRBD1 was called by the table and not checked on the DNA. TRBV21-1 is labeled a pseudogene. The CDR3 covers 14 residues. CDR3 sequence: CASSPLEGQSGYTF. CDR3 bases: TGTGCCAGCAGCCCCCTGGAGGGACAGAGTGGCTACACCTTC.

This clonotype came up a few times. This rearrangement joins TRBV10-3 to TRBJ2-7; D call uncertain. Germline V gene sequence: CDR1 ENHRY, CDR2 SYGVKD. Trimming shortened V by 3 bases and J by 2 bases, and 5 bases separated the two germline ends. CDR3 length: 12 residues. The CDR3 region has the DNA TGTGCCATCAGTGACAAAACCTACGAGCAGTACTTC. Its translation is CAISDKTYEQYF.

This clonotype was seen a few times. V is TRBV12-3 or TRBV12-4 and J is TRBJ2-7; D might be TRBD1 or TRBD2, each matching 5 bases. The CDR3 is made up of 14 amino acids. The V and J ends lost 5 bases and 4 bases respectively, with 15 bases between them. This CDR3 is CASSIGTPRYEQYF. For the CDR3, the DNA is TGTGCCAGCAGTATCGGGACCCCGAGGTACGAGCAGTACTTC.

In its sample, this clonotype was seen a few times. The chain combines TRBV6-5 with TRBJ2-7, with 8 bases fitting TRBD1. CDR3 size: 15 residues. Germline trimming cut 2 bases from V and 4 bases from J; bases unmatched to any gene: 7. Germline V gives CDR1 MNHEY, CDR2 SVGAGI. CDR3 sequence reads: CASSYPGQGRYEQYF. The CDR3 nucleotides read TGTGCCAGCAGTTACCCTGGACAGGGTCGGTACGAGCAGTACTTC.

In its sample, this clonotype was seen a few times. The rearrangement links TRBV24-1 to TRBJ2-3; the match to TRBD2 covers 9 bases. Germline assignment: CDR1 KGHDR and CDR2 SFDVKD. Germline trimming cut 3 bases from V and 2 bases from J; bases unmatched to any gene: 8. This CDR3 comprises 17 residues. CDR3 DNA: TGTGCCACCAGTGATAAAGCGGGAGGAGGGGTCACAGATACGCAGTATTTT. This sequence encodes CATSDKAGGGVTDTQYF.

This clonotype was detected only a few times. The chain links TRBV9 to TRBJ2-1, with a possible D match to TRBD2 (6 bases). Per the germline V gene, CDR1 is SGDLS and CDR2 is YYNGEE. The CDR3 is made up of 15 amino acids. V lost 0 bases, J lost 4 bases, and 11 bases lay in between. This CDR3 is CASSVGSGRYNEQFF. In nucleotides, the CDR3 is TGTGCCAGCAGCGTAGGAAGCGGGCGATACAATGAGCAGTTCTTC.

The chain links TRBV20-1 to TRBJ2-7; tentatively, D is TRBD1 (7 bases). The CDR3 extends over 13 amino acids. In germline, CDR1 is DFQATT, CDR2 SNEGSKA (reference sequence). Trimming took 4 bases from V and 6 from J, leaving 16 bases between them. The CDR3 reads CSAIVRGAFEQYF. Written as DNA, the CDR3 is TGCAGTGCTATCGTCAGGGGGGCCTTCGAGCAGTACTTC.

This clonotype was recorded a few times. The chain links TRBV5-1 to TRBJ2-1; 10 bases line up with TRBD2. CDR1 is SGHRS and CDR2 is YFSETQ in the germline V gene. The CDR3 sequence is 16 residues long. V dropped 1 base and J dropped 0; count of bases not matched to a gene: 1. This chain's CDR3 is CASSLTSGNSYNEQFF. CDR3 bases: TGCGCCAGCAGCTTGACTAGCGGGAACTCCTACAATGAGCAGTTCTTC.

This clonotype showed up just a few times. CDR3 region: CSARPVETQYF. In DNA, the CDR3 is TGCAGTGCACGACCGGTCGAGACCCAGTACTTC. The V and J genes are TRBV20-1 and TRBJ2-5; D call uncertain. Trimming shortened V by 6 bases and J by 5 bases, and 10 bases separated the two germline ends. Germline lookup yields CDR1 DFQATT and CDR2 SNEGSKA (reference sequence). CDR3 length: 11 residues.

This clonotype appeared many times. The chain has TRBV7-8 and TRBJ2-7, with a weak D call TRBD1 (6 bases). Germline V gene sequence: CDR1 SGHVS, CDR2 FQNEAQ. The CDR3 covers 14 residues. V was trimmed by 5 bases and J by 4 bases, leaving 15 bases between them. CDR3 coding DNA: TGTGCCAGCAGCCCGATATGGACAGCATACGAGCAGTACTTC. This sequence encodes CASSPIWTAYEQYF.

The rearrangement links TRBV4-3 to TRBJ2-1; 11 bases are a match to TRBD2. The CDR3 sequence is 18 residues long. Germline V gene sequence: CDR1 LGHNA, CDR2 YSLEER. The V gene end was trimmed by 0 bases and the J gene end by 5 bases; junction bases not matched to a gene: 9. CDR3 nucleotide sequence: TGCGCCAGCAGCCAAGACTATTTTCAACTAGCGGGAGACAATGAGCAGTTCTTC. Translating gives CASSQDYFQLAGDNEQFF.

This chain links TRBV2 with TRBJ2-7; TRBD2 matches 10 bases. Germline assignment: CDR1 SNHLY and CDR2 FYNNEI. The J segment lost 4 bases and the V segment lost 5 bases, leaving 11 bases of the junction unmatched. CDR3 length: 16 amino acids. In DNA, the CDR3 is TGTGCCAGCAGTTCACCCACCGGGACTAGCGTTTACGAGCAGTACTTC. This gives the protein CASSSPTGTSVYEQYF.

In this sample, this clonotype turned up a few times. The chain's CDR3 is CSAPPGVDTGELFF. CDR3 DNA sequence: TGCAGTGCACCGCCCGGGGTGGACACCGGGGAGCTGTTTTTT. V and J are TRBV20-1 and TRBJ2-2, with a weak D call TRBD2 (5 bases). Per the germline V gene, CDR1 is DFQATT and CDR2 is SNEGSKA (reference sequence). This CDR3 is built from 14 residues. V was trimmed by 6 bases and J by 3 bases, leaving 14 bases between them.

This chain uses TRBV5-1 with TRBJ2-1, with unresolved D. The CDR3 runs to 11 residues. V was shortened by 3 bases and J by 10 bases, with 8 bases between the two germline ends. Germline CDR1 and CDR2: SGHRS and YFSETQ. In nucleotides, the CDR3 is TGCGCCAGCAGCTCCGGATTGGAGCAGTTCTTC. Amino acids: CASSSGLEQFF.

This chain links TRBV7-2 with TRBJ2-3; D tentatively fits TRBD1 or TRBD2 (5 bases each). Germline V CDR1 and CDR2: SGHTA, FQGNSA. This CDR3 comprises 16 residues. The V end was cut by 5 bases, the J end by 0 bases, with 15 bases between. The chain's CDR3 is CASSPVGGVSTDTQYF. The CDR3 DNA is TGTGCCAGCAGCCCCGTTGGGGGAGTTAGCACAGATACGCAGTATTTT.

This chain connects TRBV12-3 or TRBV12-4 to TRBJ2-5, with D perhaps TRBD2 (7 bases). The CDR3 covers 15 residues. With 5 bases removed from V and 5 bases from J, the gap between germline ends came to 18 bases. The CDR3 spells CASSPFSGGGETQYF. The CDR3 nucleotides are TGTGCCAGCAGTCCCTTCTCGGGGGGCGGTGAGACCCAGTACTTC.

The genes are TRBV9 and TRBJ2-2, with D perhaps assigned TRBD1 or TRBD2 (5 bases each). There are 15 residues in the CDR3. V lost 1 base to trimming and J lost 4 bases, with 11 bases between them. Germline lookup yields CDR1 SGDLS and CDR2 YYNGEE. CDR3 residues: CASSVYEGSTGELFF. The CDR3 nucleotides read TGTGCCAGCAGCGTATATGAGGGGAGCACCGGGGAGCTGTTTTTT. The full variable domain, completed using reference TRBV9 and TRBJ2-2, is DSGVTQTPKHLITATGQRVTLRCSPRSGDLSVYWYQQSLDQGLQFLIQYYNGEERAKGNILERFSAQQFPDLHSELNLSSLELGDSALYFCASSVYEGSTGELFFGEGSRLTVL.

The V gene is TRBV27, the J gene TRBJ1-6, with a weak D call TRBD1 (5 bases). Germline CDR1 and CDR2: MNHEY and SMNVEV (reference sequence). This CDR3 contains 14 residues. Trimming removed 8 bases from V and 2 bases from J, with 10 bases in between. CDR3 protein: CASARQPYNSPLHF. In nucleotides, the CDR3 is TGTGCCAGCGCGCGACAGCCCTATAATTCACCCCTCCACTTT.

V gene TRBV7-2 combines with J gene TRBJ2-3; 15 bases match TRBD2. The CDR3 extends over 17 amino acids. CDR1 and CDR2 (germline): SGHTA, FQGNSA. J gave up 8 bases and V 3 bases, and 9 bases lay outside the gene matches. CDR3 bases: TGTGCCAGCAGCTTTACCTCCGGGACTAGCGGGAGGAGTACGCAGTATTTT. This translates into CASSFTSGTSGRSTQYF.

This sequence joins TRBV12-3 or TRBV12-4 and TRBJ2-7; D may match TRBD1 or TRBD2 (6 bases each). This CDR3 is 16 amino acids long. V gave up 6 bases and J gave up 4 bases, with 22 bases separating them. CDR3 sequence: CASRRYRVEGGYEQYF. The CDR3 DNA reads as TGTGCCAGCAGGCGATACAGGGTAGAGGGGGGTTACGAGCAGTACTTC.

The chain recombines TRBV5-1 with TRBJ1-2; D unclear. This CDR3 has 15 residues. Germline V lookup: CDR1 SGHRS, CDR2 YFSETQ. The V end lost 5 bases, the J end lost 3 bases, and 17 bases lay between the germline ends. The CDR3 here is CASSLNAYSDYGYTF. CDR3 DNA: TGCGCCAGCAGTTTAAATGCGTATTCGGACTATGGCTACACCTTC.

This clonotype was counted a few times. The CDR3 DNA reads as TGTGCCAGCAGTCGGTCTGCAGGGCGGCAGCCCCAGCATTTT. Protein: CASSRSAGRQPQHF. This chain connects TRBV2 to TRBJ1-5; a weak D match, TRBD1 (5 bases). The V end was cut by 5 bases, the J end by 7 bases, with 15 bases between. CDR1 and CDR2 (germline): SNHLY, FYNNEI. The CDR3 runs to 14 residues.

The chain is built from TRBV5-1 and TRBJ2-7; D gene uncertain. Per germline, CDR1 SGHRS and CDR2 YFSETQ. The CDR3 covers 13 residues. V lost 0 bases, J lost 5 bases, and 9 bases lay in between. This CDR3 is CASSLVIGNEQYF. The CDR3 DNA reads as TGCGCCAGCAGCTTGGTTATAGGTAACGAGCAGTACTTC.

This clonotype was observed a handful of times. This rearrangement joins TRBV5-4 to TRBJ2-2, with D uncertain. CDR3 length: 15 residues. Germline lookup yields CDR1 SGHNT and CDR2 YYREEE (reference sequence). The V end lost 4 bases, the J end lost 1 base, and 11 bases lay between the germline ends. Here the CDR3 reads CASSPDGRNTGELFF. The CDR3 region has the DNA TGTGCCAGCAGCCCGGACGGCAGGAACACCGGGGAGCTGTTTTTT.

The table lists this clonotype with a few counts. This chain links TRBV12-3 or TRBV12-4 with TRBJ1-6; a weak D match, TRBD1 (6 bases). The CDR3 runs to 14 residues. V was cut by 5 bases and J by 7 bases, with 12 bases left in between. Here the CDR3 reads CASSQMGGNSPLHF. The CDR3 DNA is TGTGCCAGCAGTCAGATGGGGGGCAATTCACCCCTCCACTTT.